This T cell receptor (beta chain) was retrieved from a study of blood T cells in healthy people across ages. Whole-study findings and limits: Unsorted PBMC material precluded a definitive naive versus antigen-experienced comparison.

On this clonotype: Its antigen remains unidentified.

The CDR3 sequence is 15 residues long. Germline V gives CDR1 SGHRS, CDR2 YFSETQ. The ends lost 4 bases at V and 6 bases at J; junction bases unmatched: 7. Per sample, no less than 6 micrograms of total RNA were extracted. PCR was performed a second time for roughly 7 to 12 cycles using a sample-barcoded 5' primer and a J-beta primer mix. TCRdb re-derived calls from the 5' RACE reads in MiXCR, one entry per CDR3 protein. The sample carries some 1.8 million distinct CDR3 sequences, about 39% recorded once. Sequences were obtained from blood. The V and J genes are TRBV5-1 and TRBJ2-3, with 11 nucleotides matching TRBD2. The clonotype was recovered from a human donor in good health. CDR3 in DNA: TGCGCCAGCAGCCCGGCTAGCGGGGGGTATGATACGCAGTATTTT. This encodes CASSPASGGYDTQYF.